This is a list of T cell receptor beta chains from one sample in a study of T-cell memory formation after mild COVID-19. MiXCR, run by TCRdb on the 5' RACE reads, gives a single entry per CDR3 protein. Of over 120,000 distinct CDR3 sequences listed, around 25% are singletons. The specimen was PBMCs or a T cell subset sorted from them (not recorded which). The receptors derive from an adult woman who had mild COVID-19 (a few samples of this study predate the infection). Cell type and time point are not known. CDR3s include the opening cysteine and the closing phenylalanine or tryptophan. Fields, in order: D gene, J gene, clone size, V gene, CDR3 length, CDR3 protein, CDR3 DNA. D genes are given only for firm matches. Clone size is shown for a subset of rows, as once, few, many or a class of expanded clone.

NA | TRBJ1-5 | once | TRBV9 | 15 | CASSEGGREGQPQHF | TGTGCCAGCAGCGAGGGGGGACGGGAGGGTCAGCCCCAGCATTTT
NA | TRBJ1-1 | NA | TRBV29-1 | 11 | CSSTGNTEAFF | TGCAGCTCGACAGGGAACACTGAAGCTTTCTTT
NA | TRBJ1-1 | few | TRBV24-1 | 13 | CATSDPGTEEAFF | TGTGCCACCAGTGACCCCGGGACGGAAGAAGCTTTCTTT
NA | TRBJ2-7 | few | TRBV18 | 15 | CASSPPGVLAYEQYF | TGTGCCAGCTCACCACCGGGAGTGCTGGCCTACGAGCAGTACTTC
TRBD1 | TRBJ2-7 | once | TRBV4-1 | 17 | CASSPYPSQGASYEQYF | TGCGCCAGCAGCCCTTACCCTTCACAGGGGGCCTCCTACGAGCAGTACTTC
TRBD1 | TRBJ2-7 | few | TRBV7-9 | 13 | CASRQTGVYEQYF | TGTGCCAGCAGGCAAACAGGGGTCTACGAGCAGTACTTC
TRBD2 | TRBJ2-7 | many | TRBV2 | 16 | CASSSRLAGSSYEQYF | TGTGCCAGCAGCTCCCGACTAGCGGGGAGCTCCTACGAGCAGTACTTC
NA | TRBJ2-5 | NA | TRBV7-3 | 13 | CASSLHGAETQYF | TGTGCCAGCAGCCTCCATGGGGCGGAGACCCAGTACTTC
NA | TRBJ2-3 | NA | TRBV2 | 12 | CASSGYTDTQYF | TGTGCCAGCAGTGGATACACAGATACGCAGTATTTT
TRBD2 | TRBJ2-1 | NA | TRBV7-8 | 19 | CASSQRGLAGGPIGNEQFF | TGTGCCAGCAGCCAACGGGGACTAGCGGGAGGGCCGATTGGCAATGAGCAGTTCTTC
TRBD2 | TRBJ2-7 | NA | TRBV29-1 | 14 | CSVELRAGTYEQYF | TGCAGCGTTGAATTGCGAGCGGGGACCTACGAGCAGTACTTC
TRBD1 | TRBJ1-5 | few | TRBV4-1 | 17 | CASSQEGTVYSNQPQHF | TGCGCCAGCAGCCAAGAGGGGACAGTTTATAGCAATCAGCCCCAGCATTTT
TRBD2 | TRBJ2-3 | NA | TRBV10-3 | 14 | CAISNSGNADTQYF | TGTGCCATCAGTAATAGCGGGAATGCAGATACGCAGTATTTT
TRBD1 | TRBJ1-2 | NA | TRBV29-1 | 15 | CSVPGTALANYGYTF | TGCAGCGTCCCCGGGACAGCTCTAGCTAACTATGGCTACACCTTC
TRBD2 | TRBJ2-7 | NA | TRBV9 | 16 | CASSPSGTSDPYEQYF | TGTGCCAGCAGCCCCTCCGGGACTAGCGATCCCTACGAGCAGTACTTC
NA | TRBJ2-5 | NA | TRBV7-9 | 15 | CASSLSESTDRSQYF | TGTGCCAGCAGCCTTTCCGAATCGACAGACCGGAGCCAGTACTTC
NA | TRBJ2-3 | few | TRBV3-1 | 16 | CASSQDSRHSTDTQYF | TGTGCCAGCAGCCAAGATTCTCGTCATAGCACAGATACGCAGTATTTT
NA | TRBJ2-7 | NA | TRBV20-1 | 12 | CSASKSSYEQYF | TGCAGTGCTAGTAAGTCCTCCTACGAGCAGTACTTC
TRBD2 | TRBJ2-1 | few | TRBV12-3/TRBV12-4 | 17 | CASSPWTSGSSYNEQFF | TGTGCCAGCAGCCCCTGGACTAGCGGGAGCTCCTACAATGAGCAGTTCTTC
NA | TRBJ2-7 | few | TRBV20-1 | 17 | CSARDPPGATFSYEQYF | TGCAGTGCTAGAGATCCCCCAGGGGCGACATTTAGTTACGAGCAGTACTTC
NA | TRBJ2-7 | NA | TRBV2 | 14 | CASSERVGYYEQYF | TGTGCCAGCAGTGAACGCGTGGGGTACTACGAGCAGTACTTC
TRBD2 | TRBJ2-1 | few | TRBV6-5 | 17 | CASSYTGAREGPDEQFF | TGTGCCAGCAGTTATACAGGAGCAAGGGAGGGCCCTGATGAGCAGTTCTTC
NA | TRBJ1-5 | NA | TRBV5-5 | 17 | CASSLERVRGVGQPQHF | TGTGCCAGCAGCTTGGAGCGGGTCAGGGGCGTTGGTCAGCCCCAGCATTTT
NA | TRBJ1-1 | NA | TRBV7-2 | 12 | CASSPRMTEAFF | TGTGCCAGCAGCCCGAGAATGACTGAAGCTTTCTTT
NA | TRBJ2-3 | NA | TRBV7-9 | 13 | CASSSGSAGTQYF | TGTGCCAGCAGCTCAGGGTCTGCCGGTACGCAGTATTTT
TRBD2 | TRBJ2-3 | few | TRBV29-1 | 14 | CSVASGGVTDTQYF | TGCAGCGTAGCGAGTGGGGGGGTCACAGATACGCAGTATTTT
NA | TRBJ2-5 | NA | TRBV12-5 | 15 | CASGLGYQYQETQYF | TGTGCTAGTGGTTTGGGGTATCAGTACCAAGAGACCCAGTACTTC
NA | TRBJ1-5 | few | TRBV6-2/TRBV6-3 | 14 | CASSSPWDNQPQHF | TGTGCCAGCAGTTCCCCCTGGGACAATCAGCCCCAGCATTTT
NA | TRBJ2-5 | few | TRBV5-5 | 15 | CASSLGQGFRETQYF | TGTGCCAGCAGCTTGGGCCAGGGGTTCAGGGAGACCCAGTACTTC
TRBD2 | TRBJ2-1 | NA | TRBV6-5 | 15 | CASGILAGDRNEQFF | TGTGCCAGCGGTATACTAGCGGGAGATAGGAATGAGCAGTTCTTC
TRBD1 | TRBJ2-3 | NA | TRBV16 | 15 | CASSLQRGQADTQYF | TGTGCCAGCAGTCTACAGAGGGGGCAAGCAGATACGCAGTATTTT